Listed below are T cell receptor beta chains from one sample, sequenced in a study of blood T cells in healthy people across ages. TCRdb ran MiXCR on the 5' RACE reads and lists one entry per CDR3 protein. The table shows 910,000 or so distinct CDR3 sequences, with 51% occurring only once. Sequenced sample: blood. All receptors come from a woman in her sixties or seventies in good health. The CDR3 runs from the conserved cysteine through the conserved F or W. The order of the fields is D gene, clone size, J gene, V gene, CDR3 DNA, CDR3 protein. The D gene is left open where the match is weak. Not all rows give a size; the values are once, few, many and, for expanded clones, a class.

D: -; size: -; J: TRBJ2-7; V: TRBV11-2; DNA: TGTGCCAGCAGCCCAGGGACCTTCTTCCCGTACGAGCAGTACTTC; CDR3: CASSPGTFFPYEQYF
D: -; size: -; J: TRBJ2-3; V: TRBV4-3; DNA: TGCGCCAGCAGCCAAGAAGGTACGTCAGATACGCAGTATTTT; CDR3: CASSQEGTSDTQYF
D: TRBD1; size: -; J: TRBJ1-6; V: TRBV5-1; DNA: TGCGCCAGCAGCCCGGGGACAGGGAGCTCACCCCTCCACTTT; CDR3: CASSPGTGSSPLHF
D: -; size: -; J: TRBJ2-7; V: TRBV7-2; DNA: TGTGCCAGCAGCTCGAGCCCCAGAATAGCGGAGGTCGAGCAGTACTTC; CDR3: CASSSSPRIAEVEQYF
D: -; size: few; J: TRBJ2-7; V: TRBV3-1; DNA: TGTGCCAGCAGCCAAGGGACGGGACATACCTACGAGCAGTACTTC; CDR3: CASSQGTGHTYEQYF
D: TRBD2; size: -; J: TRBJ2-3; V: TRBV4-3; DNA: TGCGCCAGCAACCAAGATGGGAGGGGTTGCACAGATACGCAGTATTTT; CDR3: CASNQDGRGCTDTQYF
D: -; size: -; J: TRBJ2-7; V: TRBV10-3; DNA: TGTGCCATCAGTGAGCGTGACAGCTCCTACGAGCAGTACTTC; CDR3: CAISERDSSYEQYF
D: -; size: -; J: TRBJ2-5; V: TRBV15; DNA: TGTGCCACCAGCAGTCCCCGGCGGGAGACCCAGTACTTC; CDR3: CATSSPRRETQYF
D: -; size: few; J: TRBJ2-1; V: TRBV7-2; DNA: TGTGCCAGCAGCTTAGAGTCGCGGTACAATGAGCAGTTCTTC; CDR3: CASSLESRYNEQFF
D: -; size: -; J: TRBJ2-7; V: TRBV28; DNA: TGTGCCGGCAGGGGCAGCGGGGTCCCCTACGAGCAGTACTTC; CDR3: CAGRGSGVPYEQYF
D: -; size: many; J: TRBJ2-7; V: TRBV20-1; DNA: TGCAGTGCTAGGGGTCAGACCTACGAGCAGTACTTC; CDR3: CSARGQTYEQYF
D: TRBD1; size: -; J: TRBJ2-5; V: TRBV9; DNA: TGTGCCAGCAGCGTAGGGACAGGGAAACAAGAGACCCAGTACTTC; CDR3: CASSVGTGKQETQYF
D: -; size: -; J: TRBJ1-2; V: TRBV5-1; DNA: TGCGCCAGCAGCTTGTGGGGGGAAACCAACTATGGCTACACCTTC; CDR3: CASSLWGETNYGYTF
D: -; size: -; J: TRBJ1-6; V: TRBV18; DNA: TGTGCCAGCACACAGGACACGGCTAATTCACCCCTCCACTTT; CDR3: CASTQDTANSPLHF
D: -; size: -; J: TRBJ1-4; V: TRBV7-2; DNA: TGTGCCAGCAGCTTAGTCAATAAGGGTGAAGAACTGTTTTTT; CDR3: CASSLVNKGEELFF
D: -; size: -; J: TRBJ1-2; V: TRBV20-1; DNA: TGCAGTGCTCGGGACCTCAGCATTGGCTACACCTTC; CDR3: CSARDLSIGYTF
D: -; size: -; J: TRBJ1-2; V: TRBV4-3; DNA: TGCGCCAGCAGCCCCTACGGGGGGTCCGGCTATGGCTACACCTTC; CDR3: CASSPYGGSGYGYTF
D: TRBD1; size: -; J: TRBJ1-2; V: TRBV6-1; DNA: TGTGCCAGCAGTGAAGCCCGGGACAGAAATGGCTACACCTTC; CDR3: CASSEARDRNGYTF
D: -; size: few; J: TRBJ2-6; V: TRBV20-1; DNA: TGCAGTGCTCCGAGGACAGTTGGGGCCAACGTCCTGACTTTC; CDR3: CSAPRTVGANVLTF
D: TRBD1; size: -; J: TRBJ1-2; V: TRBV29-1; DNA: TGCAGCGTTGAATTTCGGACAGGACAGAATGGCTACACCTTC; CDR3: CSVEFRTGQNGYTF
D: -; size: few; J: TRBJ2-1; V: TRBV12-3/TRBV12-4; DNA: TGTGCCAGCAGAGACCCAGGGCCTCGCTCCTACAATGAGCAGTTCTTC; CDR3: CASRDPGPRSYNEQFF
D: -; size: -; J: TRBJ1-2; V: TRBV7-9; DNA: TGTGCCAGCAGCTTACAGAAGTCCGGCTACACCTTC; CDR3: CASSLQKSGYTF
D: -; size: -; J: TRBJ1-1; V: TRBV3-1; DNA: TGTGCCAGCAGCCAAATCTCTGCAGGGCTGAACACTGAAGCTTTCTTT; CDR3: CASSQISAGLNTEAFF
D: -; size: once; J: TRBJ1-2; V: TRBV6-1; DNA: TGTGCCAGCAGTGAAGGCAGCTATGGCTACACCTTC; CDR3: CASSEGSYGYTF
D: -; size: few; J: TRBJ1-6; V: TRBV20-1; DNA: TGCAGTGCTAGTCCGGAGCGCCAATTGGGCTCCTATAATTCACCCCTCCACTTT; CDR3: CSASPERQLGSYNSPLHF
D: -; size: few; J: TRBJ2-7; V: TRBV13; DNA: TGTGCCAGCACCGCCGCCTCCTACGAGCAGTACTTC; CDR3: CASTAASYEQYF
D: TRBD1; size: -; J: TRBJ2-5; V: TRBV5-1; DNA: TGCGCCAGCAAAGGGGGCACAGGGGACCAAGAGACCCAGTACTTC; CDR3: CASKGGTGDQETQYF
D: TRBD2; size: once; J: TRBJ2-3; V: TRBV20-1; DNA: TGCAGTGCTAGAGGAAAGTCGGGTAGCGGGGGGCCAAGCACAGATACGCAGTATTTT; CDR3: CSARGKSGSGGPSTDTQYF
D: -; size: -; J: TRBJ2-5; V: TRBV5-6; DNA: TGTGCCAGCAGCTTGGGTTACAGGGGAGGTGAGACCCAGTACTTC; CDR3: CASSLGYRGGETQYF